This entry describes one T cell receptor beta chain. Other DNA sequences in this specimen translate into the identical CDR3. These data come from a study of blood T cell repertoires in COVID-19. Study details: T cells, B-cell-depleted T cells, or PBMCs provided the cDNA or gDNA that served as material.

The V gene's germline CDR1 is MNHEY and CDR2 SVGAGI. There are 14 residues in the CDR3. The ends were cut back, 2 bases at V and 5 bases at J, with 12 bases in the middle. Assay: immunoSEQ multiplex PCR; the TCRdb copy retains only in-frame clones and omits some. The sample holds 430,000 or so clones, nearly 90% seen once. The sample consisted of PBMCs or T cells enriched from blood (not recorded which). The chain has TRBV6-5 and TRBJ1-1, with D tentatively TRBD1 (6 bases). The clonotype originates from a woman between 18 and 30 years old who had been exposed to COVID-19. CDR3 sequence (DNA): TGTGCCAGCAGTTACAGCAGGGGAGGGACTGAAGCTTTCTTT. It yields the protein CASSYSRGGTEAFF.